Shown below are 18 T cell receptor beta chains from a single sample sequenced in a study of shared clonotypes between healthy human individuals (dated by TCRdb to the early 2020s). Libraries were made using the immunoSEQ multiplex PCR assay. Entries here come from immuneACCESS through TCRdb and include only in-frame sequences with V and J called. Some clones fail to appear in such tables; in the studies checked, an unresolved V gene covers under half of the shortfall, and the cause of the remainder is unknown. This sample lists some 240,000 clones; over 60% were detected once. The ten largest clones capture around 10% of the sample. The specimen was memory CD4+ T cells sorted from blood. The cell subset or site label for this specimen denotes: CD45RA-negative fraction. These receptors were obtained from a man aged 25 to 40 in good health.

The V and J genes are TRBV11-1 and TRBJ2-1; D uncertain. The germline CDR1 and CDR2 sequences are SGHAT and FQDESV (reference sequence). V lost 0 bases, J lost 5 bases, and 8 bases lay in between. This CDR3 is 14 amino acids long. Written as DNA, the CDR3 is TGTGCCAGCAGCTTAGCGCCTGACCACAATGAGCAGTTCTTC. Encoded protein: CASSLAPDHNEQFF.

CDR3 residues: CASSEPFRYEQYF. CDR3 sequence (DNA): TGTGCCAGCAGTGAACCCTTCCGCTACGAGCAGTACTTC. The V and J genes are TRBV2 and TRBJ2-7; D not resolved. The CDR3 contains 13 residues. Germline V CDR1 and CDR2: SNHLY, FYNNEI. V lost 2 bases and J lost 3, with 8 bases in between.

V usage is TRBV5-5 and J usage is TRBJ1-1, with 8 bases fitting TRBD1. Germline CDR1 reads SGHKS; CDR2 reads YYEKEE (reference sequence). The CDR3 runs to 13 residues. Losses at the gene ends were 6 bases for V and 4 bases for J; bases not matched to a gene: 5. As DNA, the CDR3 is TGTGCCAGCACCATAACAGGGGGCACTGAAGCTTTCTTT. This gives the protein CASTITGGTEAFF.

The gene calls are TRBV7-2 and TRBJ2-1, with 8 bases fitting TRBD2. CDR3 length: 15 amino acids. V dropped 5 bases and J dropped 9; count of bases not matched to a gene: 12. CDR1 is SGHTA and CDR2 is FQGNSA in the germline V gene. Here the CDR3 DNA reads TGTGCCAGCAGCCGAACTAGCGGACCCTACTTTGAGCAGTTCTTC. Its translation is CASSRTSGPYFEQFF.

The CDR3 nucleotides are TGTGCCAGCAGCCCCGCGCAGGGTCCTCACGAGCAGTACTTC. This encodes CASSPAQGPHEQYF. V is TRBV5-4 and J is TRBJ2-7; possibly TRBD1 for D (5 bases). With 4 bases removed from V and 5 bases from J, the gap between germline ends came to 16 bases. CDR1 is SGHNT and CDR2 is YYREEE in the germline V gene (reference sequence). CDR3 size: 14 residues.

This clone was detected many times. This chain uses TRBV19 with TRBJ2-2; a weak D match, TRBD2 (6 bases). This CDR3 comprises 13 residues. Trimming left V 5 bases short and J 7 bases short, with 11 bases between. From germline, CDR1 is LNHDA and CDR2 SQIVND (reference sequence). The CDR3 DNA is TGTGCCAGTAGTCAAGTCGGGGGCGGGGAGCTGTTTTTT. Amino acid sequence: CASSQVGGGELFF.

The chain links TRBV9 to TRBJ2-1; maybe TRBD2 (6 bases). Trimming took off 1 base at V and 4 bases at J, with 9 bases between the two ends. Germline CDR1 and CDR2: SGDLS and YYNGEE. This CDR3 is built from 14 residues. The CDR3 region is CASSVTSFYNEQFF. DNA of the CDR3: TGTGCCAGCAGCGTAACTAGCTTTTACAATGAGCAGTTCTTC.

This clone came up many times. The chain carries TRBV9 and TRBJ2-1; 8 bases map to TRBD1. The length of the CDR3 is 17 residues. V lost 1 base, J lost 6 bases, and 12 bases stayed unmatched. The germline V gene encodes CDR1 SGDLS and CDR2 YYNGEE. The CDR3 DNA is TGTGCCAGCAGCGTAACCCCGGCTGACAGGGGTGGCAATGAGCAGTTCTTC. Protein product: CASSVTPADRGGNEQFF.

A few counts support this clone. This chain joins TRBV2 and TRBJ2-7; TRBD1 agrees at 10 bases. The V segment lost 8 bases and the J segment 7 bases; nucleotides outside the gene matches: 8. This CDR3 has 13 residues. Per germline, CDR1 SNHLY and CDR2 FYNNEI. The CDR3 DNA follows: TGTGCCAGCCGGGACAGGGGCTGGGTGGAGCAGTACTTC. Translated: CASRDRGWVEQYF.

The rearrangement uses TRBV6-1 and TRBJ2-3; D may be TRBD1 (6 bases). CDR3 length: 14 amino acids. With 5 bases removed from V and 2 bases from J, the gap between germline ends came to 11 bases. CDR1 and CDR2 from the germline V gene are MNHNS and SASEGT. CDR3 nucleotide sequence: TGTGCCAGCAGTTGGACAGATACCACAGATACGCAGTATTTT. Translating gives CASSWTDTTDTQYF.

This clone was seen a few times. The chain carries TRBV27 and TRBJ1-5, with 9 bases fitting TRBD1. The CDR3 is made up of 12 amino acids. Germline values: CDR1 MNHEY, CDR2 SMNVEV (reference sequence). V lost 9 bases and J lost 9; bases outside the gene matches: 6. CDR3 region: CASKTGGMPQHF. The CDR3 DNA reads TGTGCCAGTAAGACAGGGGGGATGCCCCAGCATTTT.

This clone has a handful of counts. Sequence at one end of the junction differs from germline and may be a read error. The chain uses TRBV5-1 and TRBJ2-7; either TRBD1 or TRBD2 may fit D (5 bases each). The CDR3 is 15 amino acids. CDR1 is SGHRS, CDR2 YFSETQ, per germline. The CDR3 DNA sequence: TGCGCCAGCAGCCCCGAGCCTTTTGGCTGGGGGTTACAGGTTTTC. This sequence encodes CASSPEPFGWGLQVF.

This clone was detected a few times. This sequence joins TRBV30 and TRBJ1-1; 10 bases fit TRBD1. The CDR3 spans 14 residues. Germline V CDR1 and CDR2: GTSNPN, SVGIG (reference sequence). J was trimmed by 6 bases and V by 3 bases; bases with no gene match: 7. The CDR3 nucleotides read TGTGCCTGGAGCCATGACAGGGGGCGCGCTGAAGCTTTCTTT. Translation: CAWSHDRGRAEAFF.

The chain is built from TRBV5-1 and TRBJ1-1; D perhaps matches TRBD1 (6 bases). V gave up 0 bases and J gave up 2 bases, with 14 bases separating them. CDR3 length: 16 residues. CDR1 is SGHRS, CDR2 YFSETQ, per germline. CDR3 nucleotide sequence: TGCGCCAGCAGCTTGGGTGCAGGGGTTGGAAACACTGAAGCTTTCTTT. Translation: CASSLGAGVGNTEAFF.

This clone was counted at least ten times. The gene calls are TRBV7-3 and TRBJ2-1, with a tentative D call TRBD1 (6 bases). The CDR3 length is 13 residues. Germline assignment: CDR1 SGHTA and CDR2 FQGTGA. The V and J ends lost 5 bases and 9 bases respectively, with 14 bases between them. The CDR3 bases are TGTGCCAGCAGCCCGTTGGGGGCGATTGAGCAGTTCTTC. Translation gives CASSPLGAIEQFF.

This chain links TRBV10-3 with TRBJ1-4; D remains unclear. Germline CDR1 is ENHRY and CDR2 is SYGVKD. The CDR3 has 13 amino acids. V lost 8 bases to trimming and J lost 5 bases, with 12 bases between them. CDR3 region: CAIGSILNEKLFF. For the CDR3, the DNA is TGTGCCATCGGTTCTATCTTAAATGAAAAACTGTTTTTT.

The chain has TRBV4-3 and TRBJ2-1; the D is unclear. V lost 0 bases, J lost 7 bases, and 10 bases lay in between. This CDR3 has 14 amino acids. Germline V gives CDR1 LGHNA, CDR2 YSLEER. In nucleotides, the CDR3 is TGCGCCAGCAGCCAAGATGGCTTCGTAAATGAGCAGTTCTTC. It codes for CASSQDGFVNEQFF.

The chain couples TRBV30 to TRBJ2-2; 11 nucleotides agree with TRBD2. V trimming: 8 bases; J trimming: 5 bases; junction bases outside the gene matches: 10. This CDR3 is 15 amino acids long. The germline CDR1 and CDR2 sequences are GTSNPN and SVGIG (reference sequence). In nucleotides, the CDR3 is TGTGCCGGACTGTTCCTAGCGGGAGGAACCGGGGAGCTGTTTTTT. Residues: CAGLFLAGGTGELFF.